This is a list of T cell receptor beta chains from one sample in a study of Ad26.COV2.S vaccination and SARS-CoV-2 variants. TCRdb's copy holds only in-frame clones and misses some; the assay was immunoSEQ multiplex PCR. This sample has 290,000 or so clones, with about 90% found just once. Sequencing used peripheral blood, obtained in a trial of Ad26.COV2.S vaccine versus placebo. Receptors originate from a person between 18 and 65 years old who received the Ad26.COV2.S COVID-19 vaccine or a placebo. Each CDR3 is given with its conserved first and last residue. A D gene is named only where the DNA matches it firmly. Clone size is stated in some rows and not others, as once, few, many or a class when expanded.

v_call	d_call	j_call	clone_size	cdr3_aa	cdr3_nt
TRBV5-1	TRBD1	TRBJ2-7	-	CASSSRQGPYEQYF	TGCGCCAGCAGCTCTCGACAGGGACCCTACGAGCAGTACTTC
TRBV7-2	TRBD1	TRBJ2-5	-	CASSLVSTGGRETQYF	TGTGCCAGCAGCTTGGTTTCTACAGGGGGAAGAGAGACCCAGTACTTC
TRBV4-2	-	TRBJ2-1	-	CASSQVTTGNEQFF	TGTGCCAGCAGCCAAGTAACAACCGGGAATGAGCAGTTCTTC
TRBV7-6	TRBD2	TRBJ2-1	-	CASSPGLAGPKKKENEQFF	TGTGCCAGCAGCCCAGGACTAGCGGGTCCAAAAAAAAAGGAAAATGAGCAGTTCTTC
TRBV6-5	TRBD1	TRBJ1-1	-	CASTGDRVNTEAFF	TGTGCCAGCACCGGGGACAGAGTGAACACTGAAGCTTTCTTT
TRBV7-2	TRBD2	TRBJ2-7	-	CASSLAVTSGGYEQYF	TGTGCCAGCAGCTTAGCCGTGACTAGCGGGGGCTACGAGCAGTACTTC
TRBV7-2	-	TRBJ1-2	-	CASSLWVGDGYTF	TGTGCCAGCAGCTTGTGGGTGGGTGATGGCTACACCTTC
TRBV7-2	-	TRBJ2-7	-	CASSSDSLTQYF	TGTGCCAGCAGCTCGGACAGTCTAACACAGTACTTC
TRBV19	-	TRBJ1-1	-	CASRFRAQGRTEAFF	TGTGCCAGTAGATTTAGGGCTCAAGGACGGACTGAAGCTTTCTTT
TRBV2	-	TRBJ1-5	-	CASSEVGGSNQPQHF	TGTGCCAGCAGTGAAGTAGGGGGAAGCAATCAGCCCCAGCATTTT
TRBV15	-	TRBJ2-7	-	CATSRDRSAGGYEQYF	TGTGCCACCAGCAGAGATCGGTCGGCAGGAGGCTACGAGCAGTACTTC
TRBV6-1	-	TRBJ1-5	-	CASSEGGRISHPQHF	TGTGCCAGCAGTGAAGGGGGCAGGATCAGTCATCCCCAGCATTTT
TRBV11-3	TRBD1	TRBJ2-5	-	CASSLGQGQETQYF	TGTGCCAGCAGCTTGGGACAGGGCCAAGAGACCCAGTACTTC
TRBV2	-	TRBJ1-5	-	CASSGRGSNQPQHF	TGTGCCAGCAGTGGCAGGGGTAGCAATCAGCCCCAGCATTTT
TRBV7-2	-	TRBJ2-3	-	CASSLDGGAGDTQYF	TGTGCCAGCAGCTTAGACGGTGGGGCCGGGGATACGCAGTATTTT
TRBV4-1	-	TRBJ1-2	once	CASSQEWARQAVYGYTF	TGCGCCAGCAGCCAAGAATGGGCCAGACAGGCAGTCTATGGCTACACCTTC
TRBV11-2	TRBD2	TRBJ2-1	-	CASSLDPSGGQFF	TGTGCCAGCAGCTTAGACCCTAGCGGGGGGCAGTTCTTC
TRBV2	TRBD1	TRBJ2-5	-	CASSAGTGDETQYF	TGTGCCAGCAGCGCCGGGACAGGGGATGAGACCCAGTACTTC